Following are 4 T cell receptor beta chains from one sample sequenced in a study of blood T cells in healthy people across ages. A second about 6 to 11 cycle PCR used barcoded and J-beta primers. One entry per CDR3 protein results from TCRdb running MiXCR on the 5' RACE reads. In the table there are 2 million or so distinct CDR3 sequences, 49% of which are singletons. The specimen was blood. The receptors were sampled from a woman aged 40 to 50 in good health.

This clonotype was seen a few times. This chain uses TRBV4-3 with TRBJ2-7; tentative D call: TRBD1 (5 bases). The germline CDR1 and CDR2 sequences are LGHNA and YSLEER. CDR3 size: 16 residues. V lost 1 base to trimming and J lost 2 bases, with 15 bases between them. Here the CDR3 reads CASSQGQGSGAYEQYF. DNA for the CDR3: TGCGCCAGCAGCCAAGGTCAGGGCAGTGGGGCCTACGAGCAGTACTTC.

The rearrangement joins TRBV25-1 to TRBJ2-5; a possible D gene is TRBD2 (5 bases). The CDR3 is made up of 14 amino acids. Between the trimmed V and J ends, which lost 2 bases and 4 bases, there was a span of 11 bases. Germline V gives CDR1 MGHDK, CDR2 SYGVNS. The CDR3 region is CASSEHAAGETQYF. The CDR3 DNA reads as TGTGCCAGCAGTGAACACGCGGCGGGAGAGACCCAGTACTTC.

This clonotype was seen more than once but under ten times. The J gene is TRBJ2-1, the V gene TRBV6-5; either TRBD1 or TRBD2 may fit D (7 bases each). The CDR3 totals 12 residues. Germline loops: CDR1 MNHEY, CDR2 SVGAGI. Trimming left V 0 bases short and J 14 bases short, with 11 bases between. CDR3 sequence: CASSYSTGREFF. CDR3 nucleotides: TGTGCCAGCAGTTACTCGACAGGGAGGGAGTTCTTC.

This clonotype appeared a few times. The chain carries TRBV9 and TRBJ2-1; no definite D call. Trimming took 5 bases from V and 3 from J, leaving 12 bases between them. Germline V gives CDR1 SGDLS, CDR2 YYNGEE. CDR3 length equals 14 residues. Here the CDR3 reads CASSDRINYNEQFF. CDR3 DNA sequence: TGTGCCAGCAGTGACCGGATCAACTACAATGAGCAGTTCTTC. Variable domain in full (rest from reference TRBV9 and TRBJ2-1): DSGVTQTPKHLITATGQRVTLRCSPRSGDLSVYWYQQSLDQGLQFLIQYYNGEERAKGNILERFSAQQFPDLHSELNLSSLELGDSALYFCASSDRINYNEQFFGPGTRLTVL.